This T cell receptor (beta chain) is drawn from a study of vaccination effects on CD4 cells after COVID-19. Across the whole study: BNT162b2 vaccine or mRNA-1273 vaccine was given to participants in two doses.

ViraFEST used viral peptide pools to expand antigen-specific CD4+ T cells before sequencing. Once cultured for roughly ten days, the cells underwent separation to obtain CD4+ T cells. In the vaccine recipients, nucleocapsid antibodies were negative and there was no prior SARS-CoV-2 infection. PBMC were cultured at under 2.5 million per well with about 9 IU/ml IL-2 and 9.5 to 10 ug/ml peptides. Sequencing was performed with immunoSEQ multiplex PCR; in TCRdb, only in-frame clones are kept and a portion is missing. The top ten clones hold approximately 16% of a sample with 50,000 to 60,000 clones, more than 60% of them seen once. Germline V gives CDR1 SGHRS, CDR2 YFSETQ. V was cut by 0 bases and J by 4 bases, with 13 bases left in between. The CDR3 runs 15 residues. About this clone itself: What it recognizes is unknown. Different DNA sequences within this sample yield the same CDR3.

The material was CD4+ T cells from PBMCs cultured with SARS-CoV-2 spike peptides, obtained before COVID-19 vaccination. The genes are TRBV5-1 and TRBJ2-5; D perhaps matches TRBD1 (6 bases). The receptor was derived from a human donor who received a COVID-19 vaccine. CDR3 in amino acids: CASSLGQGRGETQYF. CDR3 bases: TGCGCCAGCAGCTTGGGTCAGGGGCGTGGAGAGACCCAGTACTTC.